The next 22 T cell receptor beta chains were all read from a single sample in a study of T-cell memory formation after mild COVID-19. TCRdb reanalysed the 5' RACE reads using MiXCR and keeps one entry per CDR3 protein. The table lists roughly 600,000 distinct CDR3 sequences, roughly 17% of them singletons. Sequenced input: PBMCs or a T cell subset sorted from them (not recorded which). These receptors all stem from an adult woman who had mild COVID-19 (a few samples of this study predate the infection). Cell type and time point are not known.

The chain recombines TRBV3-1 with TRBJ1-5, with D possibly being TRBD1 (5 bases). This CDR3 has 14 amino acids. The ends were cut back, 3 bases at V and 5 bases at J, with 11 bases in the middle. CDR1 is LGHDT and CDR2 is YNNKEL in the germline V gene (reference sequence). This chain's CDR3 is CASSHRVLDQPQHF. The CDR3 DNA reads TGTGCCAGCAGCCACAGGGTTTTGGATCAGCCCCAGCATTTT.

The rearrangement uses TRBV5-1 and TRBJ2-2; the D gene is possibly TRBD1 (5 bases). Germline assignment: CDR1 SGHRS and CDR2 YFSETQ. This CDR3 is built from 12 residues. Trimming removed 6 bases from V and 5 bases from J, with 8 bases in between. CDR3 loop: CASKRTTGELFF. The CDR3, as DNA: TGCGCCAGCAAGAGGACAACCGGGGAGCTGTTTTTT.

The chain carries TRBV21-1 and TRBJ2-1; the table's D call, TRBD1, has no DNA check behind it. TRBV21-1 is a pseudogene. The CDR3 runs 15 residues. In DNA, the CDR3 is TGTGCCAGCAGCCAAGACAGGCCCCATAATAATGAGCAGTTCTTC. It is translated as CASSQDRPHNNEQFF.

The genes are TRBV19 and TRBJ2-1; TRBD2 matches at 12 bases. CDR1 is LNHDA and CDR2 is SQIVND in the germline V gene (reference sequence). With 7 bases clipped from V and 9 bases from J, the junction kept 13 bases outside the gene matches. The CDR3 is 16 residues long. The DNA for the CDR3 is TGTGCCAGTAATAGGGCCCGACTAGCGGGGGAAGGTGAGCAGTTCTTC. It translates to CASNRARLAGEGEQFF.

The V and J genes are TRBV4-1 and TRBJ1-1, with D tentatively TRBD1 (5 bases). The germline gives CDR1 MGHRA, CDR2 YSYEKL. Trimming pared 0 bases from V and 1 base from J, leaving 9 bases between. The CDR3 loop spans 15 amino acids. CDR3 residues: CASSQDRQGNTEAFF. In DNA form, the CDR3 reads TGCGCCAGCAGCCAAGATAGGCAGGGGAACACTGAAGCTTTCTTT.

This clonotype was seen only a few times. The chain couples TRBV3-1 to TRBJ2-1; D might be TRBD1 or TRBD2, each matching 5 bases. Germline assignment: CDR1 LGHDT and CDR2 YNNKEL (reference sequence). The germline V and J ends were trimmed by 4 bases and 0 bases, with 13 bases remaining between them. The CDR3 is made up of 16 amino acids. Here the CDR3 reads CASSLHGTSSYNEQFF. The CDR3 DNA is TGTGCCAGCAGCCTCCACGGGACGAGCTCCTACAATGAGCAGTTCTTC.

The chain is built from TRBV9 and TRBJ2-7; 7 bases are shared with TRBD2. V dropped 0 bases and J dropped 2; count of bases not matched to a gene: 2. The V gene's germline CDR1 is SGDLS and CDR2 YYNGEE. This CDR3 is 14 amino acids long. Here the CDR3 DNA reads TGTGCCAGCAGCGTAGAAACTAGCGCCTACGAGCAGTACTTC. Protein product: CASSVETSAYEQYF.

This clonotype was recorded a few times. V and J are TRBV23-1 and TRBJ2-2; 9 bases map to TRBD1. TRBV23-1 is placed among ORFs of uncertain function. The CDR3 sequence is 19 residues long. J lost 0 bases, V lost 7 bases, and 15 bases had no gene match. The CDR3 DNA reads as TGCGCCAGCATACTACAAAACCGACAGGGGGAGGCGAACACCGGGGAGCTGTTTTTT. Amino acid sequence: CASILQNRQGEANTGELFF.

Ten or more counts support this clonotype. This sequence joins TRBV5-1 and TRBJ2-5; TRBD1 matches 8 bases. CDR1 is SGHRS, CDR2 YFSETQ, per germline. The CDR3 covers 13 residues. V gave up 4 bases and J gave up 7 bases; unmatched junction bases: 6. CDR3 region: CASSVTGEVTQYF. CDR3 in DNA: TGCGCCAGCAGCGTGACAGGGGAGGTGACCCAGTACTTC.

This clonotype was seen a few times. The chain links TRBV4-1 to TRBJ2-1; D is possibly TRBD1 or TRBD2 (6 bases each). V was trimmed by 5 bases and J by 6 bases, leaving 23 bases between them. Germline CDR1 is MGHRA and CDR2 is YSYEKL. There are 17 residues in the CDR3. The CDR3, as DNA: TGCGCCAGCAGCACCCTCGCTCTAGCGTCAGGGGCCAATGAGCAGTTCTTC. As protein: CASSTLALASGANEQFF.

The rearrangement uses TRBV5-4 and TRBJ2-3; D may be TRBD1 or TRBD2 (6 bases each). V dropped 2 bases and J dropped 4 bases, with 14 bases sitting between them. The CDR3 contains 15 residues. Germline V gene lookup returns CDR1 SGHNT and CDR2 YYREEE (reference sequence). Here the CDR3 DNA reads TGTGCCAGCAGCTTTCCGGGGGCCAGAGCAGATACGCAGTATTTT. It yields the protein CASSFPGARADTQYF.

Turning to this clonotype: The junction does not match germline at one end; this may be a read error. DNA for the CDR3: TGTGCTAGCAGCTTAGGAACTAGCGGGACTCTCAATGAGCAGTTCTTC. Amino acids: CASSLGTSGTLNEQFF. The chain recombines TRBV7-7 with TRBJ2-1; 10 positions agree with TRBD2. The CDR3 loop spans 16 amino acids. CDR1 SSHAT and CDR2 FNYEAQ come from the germline V gene (reference sequence).

This clonotype was counted only a few times. The gene calls are TRBV7-3 and TRBJ2-3, with 7 bases identical to TRBD1. The V gene end was trimmed by 5 bases and the J gene end by 2 bases; junction bases not matched to a gene: 7. Per germline, CDR1 SGHTA and CDR2 FQGTGA. The length of the CDR3 is 15 residues. The CDR3 spells CASSLQGRYTDTQYF. In DNA, the CDR3 is TGTGCCAGCAGCCTACAGGGGCGTTACACAGATACGCAGTATTTT.

This clonotype was detected a few times. This chain uses TRBV7-8 with TRBJ1-1; no clear D gene. The V gene's germline CDR1 is SGHVS and CDR2 FQNEAQ. The CDR3 has 14 amino acids. V was shortened by 0 bases and J by 4 bases, with 9 bases between the two germline ends. The CDR3 loop reads CASSLARASTEAFF. CDR3 bases: TGTGCCAGCAGCTTAGCTCGGGCTAGCACTGAAGCTTTCTTT.

The sample holds a few counts of this clonotype. The DNA of the CDR3 is TGTGCCAGCAGCTTGTCCGAGGTATGGCCCGAAAACATTCAGTACTTC. Amino acids: CASSLSEVWPENIQYF. The rearrangement links TRBV7-9 to TRBJ2-4; no definite D call. V was cut by 3 bases and J by 5 bases, with 17 bases left in between. Germline CDR1 SEHNR, CDR2 FQNEAQ (reference sequence). CDR3 length: 16 amino acids.

This clonotype was seen more than once but under ten times. This chain joins TRBV23-1 and TRBJ1-2; a weak D match, TRBD1 (5 bases). TRBV23-1 is noted as an ORF with a role that remains uncertain. The length of the CDR3 is 16 residues. The germline V and J ends were trimmed by 0 bases and 5 bases, with 16 bases remaining between them. The CDR3 bases are TGCGCCAGCAGTCAATCGAGACAGAAGGCGAAGTATGGCTACACCTTC. It is translated as CASSQSRQKAKYGYTF.

This clonotype occurred many times. The chain combines TRBV5-6 with TRBJ2-7; unclear D gene. V was clipped by 6 bases and J by 0 bases, with 10 bases between them. The germline V gene encodes CDR1 SGHDT and CDR2 YYEEEE. The CDR3 has 13 residues. The CDR3 DNA is TGTGCCAGCAACGATCTGAGCTCCTACGAGCAGTACTTC. Encoded protein: CASNDLSSYEQYF.

V usage is TRBV3-1 and J usage is TRBJ1-6; D uncertain. Trimming cost V 5 bases and J 9 bases, with 14 bases left between them. The CDR3 covers 14 residues. Germline assignment: CDR1 LGHDT and CDR2 YNNKEL (reference sequence). The CDR3 DNA sequence: TGTGCCAGCAGCTCAAGCCTTATTGCTTCACCCCTCCACTTT. It encodes CASSSSLIASPLHF.

The CDR3 coding sequence is TGCGCCAGCAGCCAACCGACTAGCGGGGACTACGAGCAGTACTTC. It codes for CASSQPTSGDYEQYF. The rearrangement joins TRBV4-1 to TRBJ2-7; TRBD2 aligns across 11 bases. Germline V gene sequence: CDR1 MGHRA, CDR2 YSYEKL. This CDR3 region has 15 residues. V shed 2 bases and J 3 bases; nucleotides not matched to a gene: 3.

The table lists this clonotype with many counts. CDR3 DNA: TGCAGTGCTAAGGACAGGGCGGGTGAGCAGTTCTTC. Its protein is CSAKDRAGEQFF. The gene calls are TRBV20-1 and TRBJ2-1, with TRBD1 matching over 8 bases. The germline V gene encodes CDR1 DFQATT and CDR2 SNEGSKA (reference sequence). V gave up 4 bases and J gave up 9 bases; unmatched junction bases: 5. The CDR3 is made up of 12 amino acids.

The chain recombines TRBV7-9 with TRBJ2-3; 10 positions agree with TRBD2. The CDR3 covers 17 residues. V gave up 5 bases and J gave up 2 bases; unmatched junction bases: 10. Germline CDR1 SEHNR, CDR2 FQNEAQ (reference sequence). CDR3 in amino acids: CASSARTSGIFTDTQYF. The CDR3 region has the DNA TGTGCCAGCAGCGCCCGGACTAGCGGCATATTCACAGATACGCAGTATTTT.

This clonotype was counted many times. The chain has TRBV7-3 and TRBJ2-2, with D unclear. This CDR3 contains 14 residues. Germline CDR1 reads SGHTA; CDR2 reads FQGTGA. V shed 0 bases and J shed 1 base, with 3 bases lying between them. The CDR3 nucleotides read TGTGCCAGCAGCTTAACCCGGAACACCGGGGAGCTGTTTTTT. Translated: CASSLTRNTGELFF.